Below, 2 T cell receptor beta chains from the same sample are listed, as sequenced in a study of OX40 agonist ivuxolimab in advanced cancers. The assay was immunoSEQ multiplex PCR, and TCRdb's table has in-frame clones only and misses some. The sample yields tens of thousands of clones, roughly nine tenths seen once. The sequencing used CD4+ or CD8+ T cells sorted from blood, collected in a trial of the OX40 agonist ivuxolimab. Receptors were obtained from an adult with an advanced solid tumor such as melanoma, head and neck, liver or kidney cancer.

The chain links TRBV13 to TRBJ2-1; 8 bases agree with TRBD1. The CDR3 contains 15 residues. V was clipped by 6 bases and J by 5 bases; unmatched bases: 9. Germline CDR1 reads PRHDT; CDR2 reads FYEKMQ (reference sequence). CDR3 loop: CASSYNRGADNEQFF. In DNA form, the CDR3 reads TGTGCCAGCAGTTATAACAGGGGGGCGGACAATGAGCAGTTCTTC.

The chain links TRBV13 to TRBJ2-5, with TRBD1 as a possible D gene (6 bases). V was trimmed by 4 bases and J by 2 bases, leaving 14 bases between them. Germline assignment: CDR1 PRHDT and CDR2 FYEKMQ (reference sequence). The CDR3 sequence is 15 residues long. CDR3 sequence (DNA): TGTGCCAGCAGCTCAAGACAGGAGGTACAAGAGACCCAGTACTTC. Amino acid sequence: CASSSRQEVQETQYF.